Given below is one T cell receptor (beta chain) in context. Its antigen is still unknown. Noted treatment: approximately 18 received Ad26.COV2.S at low or high dose, single or two shots; roughly five received placebo; per-sample allocation not given. Samples analyzed were those drawn on day 63 after the first vaccine or placebo injection. TCRdb's table, derived via immunoSEQ multiplex PCR, lists solely in-frame clones and lacks some. The top ten clones hold about 1.5% of a sample with hundreds of thousands of clones, approximately 88% of them seen once. This specimen belongs to a study of Ad26.COV2.S vaccination and SARS-CoV-2 variants. Study context: Doses of Ad26.COV2.S were injected into muscle once or twice, 56 days apart. Study-level points and caveats: Responses of spike-specific T cells (both CD8+ and CD4+) reportedly showed substantial breadth after vaccination. Total responses of T cells may have been underestimated by the analyses of TCR breadth and depth. Placebo and vaccine recipients had non-spike TCR breadth that was similar.

The origin of this receptor is a person aged 18-65 years who received the Ad26.COV2.S COVID-19 vaccine or a placebo. The sample was peripheral blood, taken in a trial of Ad26.COV2.S vaccine versus placebo.

The CDR3 DNA sequence: TGTGCCAGCAGCCGGGGGAGTGCCTACGAGCAGTACTTC. Its translation is CASSRGSAYEQYF. This rearrangement joins TRBV7-9 to TRBJ2-7, with D possibly matching TRBD2 (6 bases). From germline, CDR1 is SEHNR and CDR2 FQNEAQ (reference sequence). Trimming removed 5 bases from V and 2 bases from J, with 10 bases in between. The CDR3 has 13 amino acids. Supplemented by reference TRBV7-9 and TRBJ2-7, the full variable domain reads DTGVSQNPRHKITKRGQNVTFRCDPISEHNRLYWYRQTLGQGPEFLTYFQNEAQLEKSRLLSDRFSAERPKGSFSTLEIQRTEQGDSAMYLCASSRGSAYEQYFGPGTRLTVT.